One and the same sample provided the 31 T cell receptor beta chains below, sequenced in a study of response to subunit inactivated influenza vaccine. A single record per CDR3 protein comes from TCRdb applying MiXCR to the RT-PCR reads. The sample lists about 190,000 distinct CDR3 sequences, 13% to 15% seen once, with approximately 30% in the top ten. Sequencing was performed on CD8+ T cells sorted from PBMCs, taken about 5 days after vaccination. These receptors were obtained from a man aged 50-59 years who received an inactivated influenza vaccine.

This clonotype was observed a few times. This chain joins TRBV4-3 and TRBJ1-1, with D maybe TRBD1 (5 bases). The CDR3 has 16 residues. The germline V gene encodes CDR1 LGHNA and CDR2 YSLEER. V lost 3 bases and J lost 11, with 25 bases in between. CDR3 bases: TGCGCCAGCAGCCAGGAGCCAGGGACCCTTAGCGATCGGGCTTTCTTT. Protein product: CASSQEPGTLSDRAFF.

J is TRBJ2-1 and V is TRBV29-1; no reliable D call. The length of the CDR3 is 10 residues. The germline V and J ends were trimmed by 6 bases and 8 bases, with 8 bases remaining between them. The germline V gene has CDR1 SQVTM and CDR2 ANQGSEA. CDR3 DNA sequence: TGCAGCGTGGTCGTCGATGAGCAGTTCTTC. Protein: CSVVVDEQFF.

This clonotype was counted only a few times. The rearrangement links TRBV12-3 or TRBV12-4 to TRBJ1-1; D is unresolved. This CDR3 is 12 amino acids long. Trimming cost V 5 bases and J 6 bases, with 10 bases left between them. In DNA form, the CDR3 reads TGTGCCAGCAGTCTGAACTTCGCTGAAGCTTTCTTT. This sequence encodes CASSLNFAEAFF.

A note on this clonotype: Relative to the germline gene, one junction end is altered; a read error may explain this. CDR3 residues: CAGSSTGPSFYEQYF. DNA of the CDR3: TGTGCCGGCAGCTCCACAGGGCCTTCCTTCTACGAGCAGTACTTC. The V call is TRBV7-9, the J call TRBJ2-7, with D perhaps matching TRBD1 (6 bases). Germline CDR1 reads SEHNR; CDR2 reads FQNEAQ (reference sequence). The CDR3 loop spans 15 amino acids.

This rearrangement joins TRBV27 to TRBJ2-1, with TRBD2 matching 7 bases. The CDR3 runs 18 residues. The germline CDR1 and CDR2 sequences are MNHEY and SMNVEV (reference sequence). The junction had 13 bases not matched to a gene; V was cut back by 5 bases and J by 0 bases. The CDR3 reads CASSPLTGTISSYNEQFF. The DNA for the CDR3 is TGTGCCAGCAGTCCGCTAACCGGGACTATCAGCTCCTACAATGAGCAGTTCTTC.

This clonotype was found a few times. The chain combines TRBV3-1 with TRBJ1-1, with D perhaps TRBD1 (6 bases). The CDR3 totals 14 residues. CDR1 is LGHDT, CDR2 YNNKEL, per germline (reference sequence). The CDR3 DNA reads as TGTGCAGCCCGGGCTAGGGGGGAGAACACTGAAGCTTTCTTT. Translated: CAARARGENTEAFF.

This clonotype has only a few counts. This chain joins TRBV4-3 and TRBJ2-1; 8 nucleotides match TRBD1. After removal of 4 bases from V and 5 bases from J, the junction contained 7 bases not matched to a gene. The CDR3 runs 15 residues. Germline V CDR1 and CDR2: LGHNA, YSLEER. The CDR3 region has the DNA TGCGCCAGCAGCCTACGGACAGGGCTAAACAATGAGCAGTTCTTC. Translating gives CASSLRTGLNNEQFF.

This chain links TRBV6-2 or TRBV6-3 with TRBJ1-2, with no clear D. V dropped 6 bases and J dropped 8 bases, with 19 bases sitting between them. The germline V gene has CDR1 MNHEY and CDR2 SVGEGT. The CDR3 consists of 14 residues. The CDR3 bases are TGTGCCAGCAGCAACCCGACACCCCTTAGGGGCTACACCTTC. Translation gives CASSNPTPLRGYTF.

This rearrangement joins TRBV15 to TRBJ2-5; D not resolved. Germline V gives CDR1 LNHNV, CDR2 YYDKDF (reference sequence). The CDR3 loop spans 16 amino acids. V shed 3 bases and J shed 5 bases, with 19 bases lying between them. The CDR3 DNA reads TGTGCCACCAGCAGCGCATCGCTTGGGATGGCGGAGACCCAGTACTTC. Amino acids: CATSSASLGMAETQYF.

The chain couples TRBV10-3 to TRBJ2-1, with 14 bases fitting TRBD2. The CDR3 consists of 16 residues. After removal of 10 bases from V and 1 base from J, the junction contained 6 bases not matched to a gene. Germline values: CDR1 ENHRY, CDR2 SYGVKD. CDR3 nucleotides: TGTGCCACTGGACTAGCGGGGGGAAGGTCCTACAATGAGCAGTTCTTC. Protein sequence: CATGLAGGRSYNEQFF.

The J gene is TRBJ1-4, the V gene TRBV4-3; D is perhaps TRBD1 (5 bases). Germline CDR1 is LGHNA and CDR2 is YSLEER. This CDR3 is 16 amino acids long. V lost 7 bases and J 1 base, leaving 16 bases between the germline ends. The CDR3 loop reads CASTQGAIGTNEKLFF. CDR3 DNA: TGCGCCAGCACCCAGGGCGCTATCGGAACTAATGAAAAACTGTTTTTT.

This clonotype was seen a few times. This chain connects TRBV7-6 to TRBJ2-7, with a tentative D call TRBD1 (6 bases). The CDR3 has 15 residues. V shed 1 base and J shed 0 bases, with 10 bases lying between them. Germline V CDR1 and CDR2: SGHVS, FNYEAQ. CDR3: CASSLETGTSYEQYF. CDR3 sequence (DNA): TGTGCCAGCAGCTTAGAGACAGGTACCTCCTACGAGCAGTACTTC.

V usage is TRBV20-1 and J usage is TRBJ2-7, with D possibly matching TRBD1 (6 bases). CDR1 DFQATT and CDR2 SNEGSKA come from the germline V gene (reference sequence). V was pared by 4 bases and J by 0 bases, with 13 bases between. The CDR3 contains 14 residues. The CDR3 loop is CSAMGAVSSYEQYF. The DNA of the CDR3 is TGCAGTGCTATGGGGGCAGTGAGCTCCTACGAGCAGTACTTC.

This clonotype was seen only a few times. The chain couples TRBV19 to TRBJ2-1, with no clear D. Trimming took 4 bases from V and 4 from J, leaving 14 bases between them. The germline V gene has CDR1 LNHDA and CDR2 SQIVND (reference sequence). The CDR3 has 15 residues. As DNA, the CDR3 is TGTGCCAGTAGTACCTCCAACATCGCGTACAATGAGCAGTTCTTC. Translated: CASSTSNIAYNEQFF.

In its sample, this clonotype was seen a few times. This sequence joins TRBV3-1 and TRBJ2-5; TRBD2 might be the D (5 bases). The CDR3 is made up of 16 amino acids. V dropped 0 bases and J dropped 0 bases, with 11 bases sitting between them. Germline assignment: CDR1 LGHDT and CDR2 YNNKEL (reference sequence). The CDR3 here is CASSQEWSGYQETQYF. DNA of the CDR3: TGTGCCAGCAGCCAAGAATGGTCGGGGTACCAAGAGACCCAGTACTTC.

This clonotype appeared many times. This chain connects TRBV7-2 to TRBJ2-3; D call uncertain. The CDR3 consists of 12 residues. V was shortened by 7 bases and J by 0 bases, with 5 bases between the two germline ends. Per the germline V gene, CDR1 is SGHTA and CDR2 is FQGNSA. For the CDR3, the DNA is TGTGCCAGCACCGCGAGCACAGATACGCAGTATTTT. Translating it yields CASTASTDTQYF. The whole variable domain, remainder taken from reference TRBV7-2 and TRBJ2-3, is GAGVSQSPSNKVTEKGKDVELRCDPISGHTALYWYRQSLGQGLEFLIYFQGNSAPDKSGLPSDRFSAERTGGSVSTLTIQRTQQEDSAVYLCASTASTDTQYFGPGTRLTVL.

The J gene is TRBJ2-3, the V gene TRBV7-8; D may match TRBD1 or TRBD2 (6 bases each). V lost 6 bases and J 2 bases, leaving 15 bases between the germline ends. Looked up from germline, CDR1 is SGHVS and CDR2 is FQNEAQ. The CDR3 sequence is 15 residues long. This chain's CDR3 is CASRGYGGLTDTQYF. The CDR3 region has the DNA TGTGCCAGCAGGGGGTACGGGGGCCTCACAGATACGCAGTATTTT. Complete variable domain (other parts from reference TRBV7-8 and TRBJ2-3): GAGVSQSPRYKVAKRGQDVALRCDPISGHVSLFWYQQALGQGPEFLTYFQNEAQLDKSGLPSDRFFAERPEGSVSTLKIQRTQQEDSAVYLCASRGYGGLTDTQYFGPGTRLTVL.

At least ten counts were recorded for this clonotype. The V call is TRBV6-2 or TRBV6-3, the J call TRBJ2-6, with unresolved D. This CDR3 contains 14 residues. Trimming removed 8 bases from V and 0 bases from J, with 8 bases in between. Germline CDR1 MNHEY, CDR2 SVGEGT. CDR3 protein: CASRFDSGANVLTF. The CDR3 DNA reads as TGTGCCAGCCGGTTTGACTCTGGGGCCAACGTCCTGACTTTC.

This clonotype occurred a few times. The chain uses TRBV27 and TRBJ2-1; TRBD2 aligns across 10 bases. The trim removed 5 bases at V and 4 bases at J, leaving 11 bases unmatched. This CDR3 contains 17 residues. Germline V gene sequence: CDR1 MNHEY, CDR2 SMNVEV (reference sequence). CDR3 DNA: TGTGCCAGCAGTCCCGCGATTCTAGCGGGGGATTACAATGAGCAGTTCTTC. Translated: CASSPAILAGDYNEQFF.

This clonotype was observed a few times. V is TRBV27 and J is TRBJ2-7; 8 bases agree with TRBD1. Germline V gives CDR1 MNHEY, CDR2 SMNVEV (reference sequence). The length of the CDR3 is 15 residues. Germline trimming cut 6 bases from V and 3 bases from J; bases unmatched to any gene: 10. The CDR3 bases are TGTGCCAGCAGCCACCGGGACAGGATTTACTACGAGCAGTACTTC. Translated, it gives CASSHRDRIYYEQYF.

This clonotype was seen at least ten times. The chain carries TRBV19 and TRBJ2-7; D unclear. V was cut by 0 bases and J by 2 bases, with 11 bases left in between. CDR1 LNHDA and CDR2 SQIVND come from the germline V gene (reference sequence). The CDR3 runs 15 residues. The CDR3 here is CASSIEADGPYEQYF. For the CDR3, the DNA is TGTGCCAGTAGTATAGAGGCCGATGGACCCTACGAGCAGTACTTC.

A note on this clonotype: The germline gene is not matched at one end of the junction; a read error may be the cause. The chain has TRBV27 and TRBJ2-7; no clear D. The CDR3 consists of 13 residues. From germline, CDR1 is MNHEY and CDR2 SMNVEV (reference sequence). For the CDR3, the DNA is TGTGCCTGCAGTTTCAGGCCGACCTACGAGCAGTACTTC. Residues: CACSFRPTYEQYF.

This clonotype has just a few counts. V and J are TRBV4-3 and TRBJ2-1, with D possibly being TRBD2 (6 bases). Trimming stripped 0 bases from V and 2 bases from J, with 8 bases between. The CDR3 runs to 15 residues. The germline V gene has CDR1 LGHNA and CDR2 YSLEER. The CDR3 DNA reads TGCGCCAGCAGCCAAGACAGGAGGGCCTACAATGAGCAGTTCTTC. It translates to CASSQDRRAYNEQFF.

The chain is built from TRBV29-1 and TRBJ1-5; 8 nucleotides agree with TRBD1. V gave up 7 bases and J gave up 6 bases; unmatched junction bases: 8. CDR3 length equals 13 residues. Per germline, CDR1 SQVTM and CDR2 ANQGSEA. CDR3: CSAVTGAGQPQHF. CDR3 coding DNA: TGCAGCGCCGTGACAGGGGCAGGTCAGCCCCAGCATTTT.

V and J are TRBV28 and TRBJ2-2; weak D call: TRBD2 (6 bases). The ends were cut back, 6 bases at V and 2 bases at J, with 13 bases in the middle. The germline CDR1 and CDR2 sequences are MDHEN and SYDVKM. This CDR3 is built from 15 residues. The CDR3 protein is CASRRLVSNTGELFF. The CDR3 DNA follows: TGTGCCAGCAGGCGACTAGTTTCAAACACCGGGGAGCTGTTTTTT.

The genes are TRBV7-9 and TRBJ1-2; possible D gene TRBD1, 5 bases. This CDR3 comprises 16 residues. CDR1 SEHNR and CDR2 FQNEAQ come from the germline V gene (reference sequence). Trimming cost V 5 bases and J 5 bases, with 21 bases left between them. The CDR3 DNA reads TGTGCCAGCAGCCTGGGCGGGGCCACCTTAGGGTATGGCTACACCTTC. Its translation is CASSLGGATLGYGYTF.

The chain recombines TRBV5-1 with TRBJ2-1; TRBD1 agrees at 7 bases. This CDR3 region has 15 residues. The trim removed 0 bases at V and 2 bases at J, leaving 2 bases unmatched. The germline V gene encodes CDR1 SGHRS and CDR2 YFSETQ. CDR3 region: CASSLEQGAYNEQFF. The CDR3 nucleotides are TGCGCCAGCAGCTTGGAGCAGGGGGCCTACAATGAGCAGTTCTTC.

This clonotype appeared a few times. CDR3 DNA sequence: TGCGCCAGCAGCCCCCCGACTAGCGGGAGACCCCAGGGCAACGAGCAGTACTTC. Protein sequence: CASSPPTSGRPQGNEQYF. V usage is TRBV5-1 and J usage is TRBJ2-7; 12 bases match TRBD2. The ends lost 4 bases at V and 5 bases at J; junction bases unmatched: 16. Germline V gene sequence: CDR1 SGHRS, CDR2 YFSETQ. The CDR3 covers 18 residues.

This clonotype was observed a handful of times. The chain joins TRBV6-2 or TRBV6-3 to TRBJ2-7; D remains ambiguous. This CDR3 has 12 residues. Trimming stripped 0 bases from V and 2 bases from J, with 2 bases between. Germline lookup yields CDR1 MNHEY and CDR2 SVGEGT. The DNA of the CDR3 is TGTGCCAGCAGTTACTCGACCTACGAGCAGTACTTC. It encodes CASSYSTYEQYF.

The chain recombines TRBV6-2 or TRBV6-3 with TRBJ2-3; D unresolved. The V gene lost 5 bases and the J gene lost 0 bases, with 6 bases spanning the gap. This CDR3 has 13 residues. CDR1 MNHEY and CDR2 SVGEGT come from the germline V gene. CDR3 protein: CASSIQSTDTQYF. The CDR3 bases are TGTGCCAGCAGTATACAGAGCACAGATACGCAGTATTTT.

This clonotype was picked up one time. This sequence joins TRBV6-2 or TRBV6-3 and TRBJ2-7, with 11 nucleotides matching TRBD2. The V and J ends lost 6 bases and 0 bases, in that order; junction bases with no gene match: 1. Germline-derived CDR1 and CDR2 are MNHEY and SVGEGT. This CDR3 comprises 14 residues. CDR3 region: CASRGLADSYEQYF. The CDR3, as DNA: TGTGCCAGCAGGGGACTAGCGGACTCCTACGAGCAGTACTTC.